Below, 9 T cell receptor beta chains from the same sample are listed, as sequenced in a study of blood T cell repertoires in COVID-19. Libraries were prepared by immunoSEQ multiplex PCR; TCRdb keeps only in-frame clonotypes and omits some of them. The sample lists approximately 300,000 clones, roughly 89% occurring once. What was sequenced was PBMCs or T cells enriched from blood (not recorded which). Every receptor here comes from a woman between 18 and 30 years old with acute COVID-19.

The rearrangement joins TRBV28 to TRBJ1-5; a possible D gene is TRBD1 (5 bases). This CDR3 is built from 14 residues. The germline gives CDR1 MDHEN, CDR2 SYDVKM. Trimming stripped 3 bases from V and 11 bases from J, with 17 bases between. CDR3 DNA: TGTGCCAGCAGTTTTGGCAGGGTAGTCATGGCCCAGCATTTT. Its protein is CASSFGRVVMAQHF.

This chain links TRBV28 with TRBJ2-1; 9 bases map to TRBD2. CDR3 size: 15 residues. V shed 6 bases and J 7 bases; nucleotides not matched to a gene: 10. Per the germline V gene, CDR1 is MDHEN and CDR2 is SYDVKM. The DNA of the CDR3 is TGTGCCAGCAGCCTACAGCGGGAGGTGAGGAATGAGCAGTTCTTC. This gives the protein CASSLQREVRNEQFF.

This clone was counted a single time. The chain employs TRBV5-1 and TRBJ2-1, with TRBD2 identical over 9 bases. This CDR3 has 15 residues. V was clipped by 4 bases and J by 2 bases; unmatched bases: 4. The V gene's germline CDR1 is SGHRS and CDR2 YFSETQ. CDR3 sequence: CASSDGTSPYNEQFF. CDR3 bases: TGCGCCAGCAGCGACGGGACTAGCCCCTACAATGAGCAGTTCTTC.

The table lists this clone with a count of one. This chain connects TRBV9 to TRBJ2-5; perhaps TRBD1 as D (5 bases). The CDR3 is 14 residues long. Germline CDR1 reads SGDLS; CDR2 reads YYNGEE. V dropped 4 bases and J dropped 7 bases, with 17 bases sitting between them. The DNA of the CDR3 is TGTGCCAGCAGCCCCCAGACAGACGATGGGACCCAGTACTTC. This gives the protein CASSPQTDDGTQYF. The variable domain in full, with the rest retrieved from reference TRBV9 and TRBJ2-5, is DSGVTQTPKHLITATGQRVTLRCSPRSGDLSVYWYQQSLDQGLQFLIQYYNGEERAKGNILERFSAQQFPDLHSELNLSSLELGDSALYFCASSPQTDDGTQYFGPGTRLLVL.

The chain couples TRBV7-9 to TRBJ2-7; a possible D gene is TRBD2 (5 bases). The length of the CDR3 is 14 residues. Germline assignment: CDR1 SEHNR and CDR2 FQNEAQ (reference sequence). The V end lost 3 bases, the J end lost 3 bases, and 12 bases lay between the germline ends. CDR3 residues: CASSLVDSRYEQYF. The CDR3 bases are TGTGCCAGCAGCTTGGTGGACTCCCGCTACGAGCAGTACTTC.

This clone was seen only a few times. This rearrangement joins TRBV11-2 to TRBJ1-1; tentatively, D is TRBD1 (6 bases). Per the germline V gene, CDR1 is SGHAT and CDR2 is FQNNGV. V gave up 4 bases and J gave up 2 bases, with 23 bases separating them. The CDR3 length is 18 residues. The CDR3: CASSYQGWTERGNTEAFF. The CDR3 DNA is TGTGCCAGCAGCTACCAGGGGTGGACGGAAAGGGGCAACACTGAAGCTTTCTTT. Based on the CDR3 plus reference TRBV11-2 and TRBJ1-1, the full variable domain is EAGVAQSPRYKIIEKRQSVAFWCNPISGHATLYWYQQILGQGPKLLIQFQNNGVVDDSQLPKDRFSAERLKGVDSTLKIQPAKLEDSAVYLCASSYQGWTERGNTEAFFGQGTRLTVV.

This rearrangement joins TRBV6-5 to TRBJ2-5, with 7 bases identical to TRBD1. V was clipped by 7 bases and J by 4 bases; unmatched bases: 6. CDR1 is MNHEY, CDR2 SVGAGI, per germline. CDR3 size: 13 residues. DNA for the CDR3: TGTGCCAGCACGGAGACAGGGATAGAGACCCAGTACTTC. Translated: CASTETGIETQYF.

The rearrangement joins TRBV14 to TRBJ1-1; D remains ambiguous. The CDR3 is 12 amino acids. Germline assignment: CDR1 SGHDN and CDR2 FVKESK. V shed 4 bases and J shed 6 bases, with 9 bases lying between them. Here the CDR3 DNA reads TGTGCCAGCAGCCTCGTGACATCTGAAGCTTTCTTT. Translation gives CASSLVTSEAFF.

The chain combines TRBV2 with TRBJ2-1; 7 bases align to TRBD1. CDR3 length: 15 amino acids. V was pared by 6 bases and J by 0 bases, with 5 bases of the junction left unmatched. Germline CDR1 and CDR2: SNHLY and FYNNEI. The CDR3 sequence is CASSVQGPSYNEQFF. Here the CDR3 DNA reads TGTGCCAGCAGCGTACAGGGGCCCTCCTACAATGAGCAGTTCTTC.